Listed below are T cell receptor beta chains from one sample, sequenced in a study of blood T cell repertoires in COVID-19. Only in-frame clones appear in the TCRdb table, and some are missing; sequencing was by immunoSEQ multiplex PCR. The repertoire holds roughly 500,000 clones, with roughly nine tenths as singletons. Sequenced sample: peripheral blood. Receptors originate from a man younger than 30 with COVID-19, enrolled during active disease. The CDR3 runs from the conserved cysteine through the conserved F or W. A D gene is named only where the DNA matches it firmly. Rows may omit the clone size; those that give it use once, few, many or a size class.

>TRBV11-3|TRBJ2-1|NA|NA
CASSGDEQFF
TGTGCCAGCTCGGGAGATGAGCAGTTCTTC
>TRBV19|TRBJ1-2|TRBD1|NA
CASRKQGNYGYTF
TGTGCCAGTAGGAAACAGGGGAACTATGGCTACACCTTC
>TRBV30|TRBJ2-2|TRBD2|few
CARGLAGIPGELFF
TGTGCTAGGGGACTAGCGGGAATACCCGGGGAGCTGTTTTTT
>TRBV3-1/TRBV3-2|TRBJ2-3|NA|NA
CASSPRGADTQYF
TGTGCCAGCAGCCCCCGGGGAGCAGATACGCAGTATTTT
>TRBV3-1/TRBV3-2|TRBJ2-7|NA|NA
CASSKSGLGEQYF
TGTGCCAGCAGCAAATCAGGGCTCGGCGAGCAGTACTTC
>TRBV5-1|TRBJ2-3|TRBD2|NA
CASSSLAGSGTDTQYF
TGCGCCAGCAGCTCGCTAGCGGGGTCGGGGACAGATACGCAGTATTTT
>TRBV6-5|TRBJ2-7|NA|NA
CASRGETGFSEQYF
TGTGCCAGCAGAGGAGAAACAGGGTTCAGCGAGCAGTACTTC
>TRBV19|TRBJ1-5|TRBD1|NA
CASSKAGQGANQPQHF
TGTGCCAGTAGTAAGGCGGGTCAGGGGGCCAATCAGCCCCAGCATTTT
>TRBV3-1/TRBV3-2|TRBJ2-7|TRBD2|NA
CASSPAGGPYEQYF
TGTGCCAGCAGCCCGGCGGGAGGGCCCTACGAGCAGTACTTC
>TRBV2|TRBJ2-5|NA|NA
CASSTGQKETQYF
TGTGCCAGCAGCACTGGACAGAAAGAGACCCAGTACTTC
>TRBV4-1|TRBJ2-3|TRBD1|NA
CASSQEPGTGFTDTQYF
TGCGCCAGCAGCCAAGAGCCAGGGACAGGGTTCACAGATACGCAGTATTTT
>TRBV12-3/TRBV12-4|TRBJ1-2|NA|NA
CASSLNSYYGYTF
TGTGCCAGCAGTTTAAACAGCTACTATGGCTACACCTTC
>TRBV3-1/TRBV3-2|TRBJ2-7|NA|NA
CASSQVGARNEQYF
TGTGCCAGCAGCCAAGTAGGGGCGCGCAACGAGCAGTACTTC
>TRBV2|TRBJ2-2|NA|NA
CASSASGGELFF
TGTGCCAGCAGTGCCTCCGGCGGGGAGCTGTTTTTT
>TRBV7-2|TRBJ2-1|TRBD2|NA
CASSFTSGAYNEQFF
TGTGCCAGCAGCTTCACTAGCGGAGCGTACAATGAGCAGTTCTTC
>TRBV5-6|TRBJ2-5|TRBD2|NA
CASRGGTSGNQETQYF
TGTGCCAGCAGGGGCGGGACTAGCGGGAACCAAGAGACCCAGTACTTC
>TRBV3-1/TRBV3-2|TRBJ1-1|TRBD1|NA
CASSHAGQGAEAFF
TGTGCCAGCAGCCATGCTGGACAGGGGGCTGAAGCTTTCTTT
>TRBV7-6|TRBJ1-2|NA|NA
CASSLGATGLTF
TGTGCCAGCAGCTTAGGTGCAACAGGCTTGACCTTC
>TRBV4-2|TRBJ2-7|TRBD1|NA
CASSQVGQGAGYEQYF
TGTGCCAGCAGCCAAGTGGGACAGGGGGCTGGATACGAGCAGTACTTC
>TRBV9|TRBJ2-1|TRBD2|NA
CASSGRLAGNEQFF
TGTGCCAGCAGCGGGCGACTAGCGGGCAATGAGCAGTTCTTC